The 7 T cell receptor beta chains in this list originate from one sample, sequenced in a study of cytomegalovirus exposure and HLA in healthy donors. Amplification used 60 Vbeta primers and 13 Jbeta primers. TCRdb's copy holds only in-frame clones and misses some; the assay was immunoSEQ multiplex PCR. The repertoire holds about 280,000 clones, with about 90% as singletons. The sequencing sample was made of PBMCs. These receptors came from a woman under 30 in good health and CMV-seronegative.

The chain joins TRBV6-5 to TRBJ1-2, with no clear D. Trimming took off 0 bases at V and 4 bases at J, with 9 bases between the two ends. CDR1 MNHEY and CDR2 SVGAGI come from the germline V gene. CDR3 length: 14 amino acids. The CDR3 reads CASSYSGRVYGYTF. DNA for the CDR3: TGTGCCAGCAGTTACTCGGGCAGAGTCTATGGCTACACCTTC.

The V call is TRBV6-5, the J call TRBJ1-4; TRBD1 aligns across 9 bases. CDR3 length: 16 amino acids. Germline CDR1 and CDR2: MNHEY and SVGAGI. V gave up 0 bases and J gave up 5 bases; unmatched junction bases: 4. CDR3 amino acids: CASSYSTGGENEKLFF. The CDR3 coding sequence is TGTGCCAGCAGTTACTCAACAGGGGGCGAGAATGAAAAACTGTTTTTT.

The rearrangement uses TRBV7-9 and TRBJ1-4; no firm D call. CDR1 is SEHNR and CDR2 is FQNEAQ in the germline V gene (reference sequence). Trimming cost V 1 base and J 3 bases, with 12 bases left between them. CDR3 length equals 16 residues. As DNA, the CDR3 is TGTGCCAGCAGCTTAGGGTCCCCGGTGGCTAATGAAAAACTGTTTTTT. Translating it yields CASSLGSPVANEKLFF.

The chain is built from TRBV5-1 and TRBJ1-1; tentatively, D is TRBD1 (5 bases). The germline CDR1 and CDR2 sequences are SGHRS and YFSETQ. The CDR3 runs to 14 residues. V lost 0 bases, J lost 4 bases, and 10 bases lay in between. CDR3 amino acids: CASSLVMGPTEAFF. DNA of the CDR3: TGCGCCAGCAGCTTGGTGATGGGGCCCACTGAAGCTTTCTTT.

This CDR3 reads CASSSPSGSSHEQYF. The CDR3 DNA reads TGTGCCAGCAGTTCCCCCAGCGGCTCAAGCCACGAGCAGTACTTC. The chain couples TRBV6-5 to TRBJ2-7; TRBD2 is a possible D gene (5 bases). Germline loops: CDR1 MNHEY, CDR2 SVGAGI. The ends were cut back, 4 bases at V and 5 bases at J, with 18 bases in the middle. The CDR3 has 15 amino acids.

As DNA, the CDR3 is TGCGCCAGCAGCTTGGCTCAGGGGGTTTACGAGCAGTACTTC. It codes for CASSLAQGVYEQYF. The chain has TRBV5-1 and TRBJ2-7, with TRBD1 matching over 7 bases. The CDR3 totals 14 residues. J lost 4 bases, V lost 0 bases, and 4 bases had no gene match. Looked up from germline, CDR1 is SGHRS and CDR2 is YFSETQ.

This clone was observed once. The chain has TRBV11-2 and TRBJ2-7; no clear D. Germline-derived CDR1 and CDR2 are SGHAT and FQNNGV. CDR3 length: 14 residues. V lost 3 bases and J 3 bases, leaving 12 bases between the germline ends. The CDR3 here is CASSFNSQGYEQYF. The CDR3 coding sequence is TGTGCCAGCAGCTTTAACAGTCAAGGCTACGAGCAGTACTTC.